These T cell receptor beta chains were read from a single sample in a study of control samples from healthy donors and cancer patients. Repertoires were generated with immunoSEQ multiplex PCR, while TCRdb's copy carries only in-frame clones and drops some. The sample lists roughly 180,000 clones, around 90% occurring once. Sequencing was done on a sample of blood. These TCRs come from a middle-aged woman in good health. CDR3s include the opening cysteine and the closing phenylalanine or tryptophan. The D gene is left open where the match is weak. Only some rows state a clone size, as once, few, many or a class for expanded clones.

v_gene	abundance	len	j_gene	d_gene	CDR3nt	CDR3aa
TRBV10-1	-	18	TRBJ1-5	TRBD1	TGCGCCAGCACCGTTGGACAGGGAGAATACTATAGCAATCAGCCCCAGCATTTT	CASTVGQGEYYSNQPQHF
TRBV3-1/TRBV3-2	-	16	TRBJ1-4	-	TGTGCCAGCAGCCAAGATTTGGCGGATACTAATGAAAAACTGTTTTTT	CASSQDLADTNEKLFF
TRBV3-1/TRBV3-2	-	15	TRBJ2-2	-	TGTGCCAGCAGCTCACGGGCCAAGAACACCGGGGAGCTGTTTTTT	CASSSRAKNTGELFF
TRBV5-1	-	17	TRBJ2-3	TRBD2	TGCGCCAGCAGCTTAACTCCGGGACTAGCGGGGGCAGATACGCAGTATTTT	CASSLTPGLAGADTQYF
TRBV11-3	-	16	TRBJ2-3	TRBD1	TGTGCCAGCAGCACGGGGACAGGCCCGAGCACAGATACGCAGTATTTT	CASSTGTGPSTDTQYF
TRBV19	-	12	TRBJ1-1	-	TGTGCCAGTAGTGCAGGGCGGACTGAAGCTTTCTTT	CASSAGRTEAFF
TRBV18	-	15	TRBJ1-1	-	TGTGCCAGCTCACTCGAGCAGGGAAGGGTCACTGAAGCTTTCTTT	CASSLEQGRVTEAFF
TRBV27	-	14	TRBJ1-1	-	TGTGCCAGCAGTTTCAGGTCAGCGTACACTGAAGCTTTCTTT	CASSFRSAYTEAFF
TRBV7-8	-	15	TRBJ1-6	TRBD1	TGTGCCAGCAGCTTAGTACAGGGGGTTTCGACACCCCTCCACTTT	CASSLVQGVSTPLHF
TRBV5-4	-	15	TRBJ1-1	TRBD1	TGTGCCAGCAGCCCGGACAGGGTGGGATACACTGAAGCTTTCTTT	CASSPDRVGYTEAFF
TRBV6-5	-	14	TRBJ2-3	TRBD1	TGTGCCAGCAGTAGGGACAGGTGGGCAGATACGCAGTATTTT	CASSRDRWADTQYF
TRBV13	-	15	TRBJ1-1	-	TGTGCCAGCAGCTCCCCAGGAGAACTGAACACTGAAGCTTTCTTT	CASSSPGELNTEAFF
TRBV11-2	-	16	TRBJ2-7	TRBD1	TGTGCCAGCAGCTTATACTGGGACAGTAGCTCCTACGAGCAGTACTTC	CASSLYWDSSSYEQYF
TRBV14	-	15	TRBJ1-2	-	TGTGCCAGCAGTCGCAAGGCCAATAAAGAATATGGCTACACCTTC	CASSRKANKEYGYTF
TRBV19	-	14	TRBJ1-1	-	TGTGCCAGTAGTATCGGGGGGGCCCCGACTGAAGCTTTCTTT	CASSIGGAPTEAFF
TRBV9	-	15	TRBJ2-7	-	TGTGCCAGCAGCGTAGTCCCCACGGGGAGCAGGGGGCAGTACTTC	CASSVVPTGSRGQYF
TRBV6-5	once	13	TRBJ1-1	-	TGTGCCACCCGAAACGGACAGAACACTGAAGCTTTCTTT	CATRNGQNTEAFF
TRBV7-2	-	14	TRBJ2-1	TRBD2	TGTGCCAGCAAATATCGTAGCGGGTACAATGAGCAGTTCTTC	CASKYRSGYNEQFF
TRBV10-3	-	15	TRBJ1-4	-	TGTGCCATCAGTGAGTGGGCCAGTACTACTGAAAAACTGTTTTTT	CAISEWASTTEKLFF
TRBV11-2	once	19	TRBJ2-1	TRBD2	TGTGCCAGCAGCTTAGTTCGACTGACTAGCGGGGGCCGGGGGAATGAGCAGTTCTTC	CASSLVRLTSGGRGNEQFF
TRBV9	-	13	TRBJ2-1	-	TGTGCCAGCAGCGTAATTGGAGGCGGTGAGCAGTTCTTC	CASSVIGGGEQFF
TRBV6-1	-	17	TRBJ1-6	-	TGTGCCAGCAGTGAAAGCTTTTCTTCGGGGTTCCGGTCACCCCTCCACTTT	CASSESFSSGFRSPLHF
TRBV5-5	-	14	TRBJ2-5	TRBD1	TGTGCCAGCAGCTTGGGGACAGGGACAGAGACCCAGTACTTC	CASSLGTGTETQYF